The 31 T cell receptor beta chains below were found in one sample sequenced in a study of blood T cell repertoires in COVID-19. TCRdb's copy holds only in-frame clones and misses some; the assay was immunoSEQ multiplex PCR. The sample contains some 72,000 clones, roughly 86% of which appear only once. The sequenced material came from peripheral blood. All receptors derive from a man in his forties or fifties with active or convalescent COVID-19.

The chain carries TRBV19 and TRBJ1-4, with TRBD1 identical over 7 bases. CDR3 length equals 15 residues. CDR1 is LNHDA, CDR2 SQIVND, per germline (reference sequence). V lost 3 bases to trimming and J lost 5 bases; unmatched junction nucleotides: 6. CDR3 DNA: TGTGCCAGTAGTATTTCTGGACAGGTGAATGAAAAACTGTTTTTT. Encoded protein: CASSISGQVNEKLFF. The full variable domain, rest sourced from reference TRBV19 and TRBJ1-4, is DGGITQSPKYLFRKEGQNVTLSCEQNLNHDAMYWYRQDPGQGLRLIYYSQIVNDFQKGDIAEGYSVSREKKESFPLTVTSAQKNPTAFYLCASSISGQVNEKLFFGSGTQLSVL.

The V gene is TRBV5-4, the J gene TRBJ1-3; D is possibly TRBD1 (5 bases). V was clipped by 4 bases and J by 0 bases, with 11 bases between them. This CDR3 is 15 amino acids long. Germline V gives CDR1 SGHNT, CDR2 YYREEE (reference sequence). The CDR3 DNA reads as TGTGCCAGCAGCCCAGGACATTTCTCTGGAAACACCATATATTTT. Translated, it gives CASSPGHFSGNTIYF.

CDR3 bases: TGTGCCATCAGTGAGTCAAGGGAGGTAAATGAGCAGTTCTTC. It is translated as CAISESREVNEQFF. The chain is built from TRBV10-3 and TRBJ2-1, with a possible D match to TRBD2 (6 bases). The CDR3 is 14 amino acids. Germline V gene lookup returns CDR1 ENHRY and CDR2 SYGVKD. V dropped 0 bases and J dropped 7 bases, with 10 bases sitting between them.

This chain uses TRBV4-1 with TRBJ1-5; TRBD1 is a possible D gene (5 bases). Trimming left V 1 base short and J 0 bases short, with 10 bases between. Germline CDR1 is MGHRA and CDR2 is YSYEKL. CDR3 length: 16 residues. CDR3 region: CASSQATGYSNQPQHF. CDR3 DNA sequence: TGCGCCAGCAGCCAAGCCACAGGTTATAGCAATCAGCCCCAGCATTTT.

The rearrangement links TRBV1 to TRBJ2-7; whether TRBD2, the table's D call, matches the DNA was not checked. TRBV1 is marked as a pseudogene. The CDR3 contains 16 residues. CDR3: CTSSQDPGLGSYEQYF. The CDR3 coding sequence is TGCACCAGCAGCCAAGACCCCGGACTGGGCTCCTACGAGCAGTACTTC.

This clone came up once. V is TRBV15 and J is TRBJ2-7; TRBD1 matches at 9 bases. The V segment lost 1 base and the J segment 6 bases; nucleotides outside the gene matches: 10. This CDR3 region has 16 residues. Per germline, CDR1 LNHNV and CDR2 YYDKDF (reference sequence). This CDR3 reads CATSRAGTGPSFEQYF. CDR3 bases: TGTGCCACCAGCAGAGCTGGGACAGGGCCAAGTTTCGAGCAGTACTTC.

This sequence joins TRBV3-1 (or the pseudogene TRBV3-2) and TRBJ2-3, with 12 bases lining up with TRBD2. The CDR3 length is 17 residues. Germline CDR1 LGHDT, CDR2 YNNKEL (reference sequence). J gave up 3 bases and V 0 bases, and 4 bases lay outside the gene matches. The CDR3 coding sequence is TGTGCCAGCAGCCAAGAGCTAGCGGGGGGGCAGACAGATACGCAGTATTTT. It codes for CASSQELAGGQTDTQYF.

This clone was seen a single time. This chain links TRBV15 with TRBJ2-6; 8 bases are shared with TRBD1. CDR1 and CDR2 from the germline V gene are LNHNV and YYDKDF (reference sequence). V shed 3 bases, J shed 4 bases, and the junction held 5 bases outside the gene matches. The CDR3 extends over 16 amino acids. The CDR3 DNA sequence: TGTGCCACCAGCAGCGGACAGGGAGGAGGGGCCAACGTCCTGACTTTC. This sequence encodes CATSSGQGGGANVLTF.

The rearrangement joins TRBV12-3 or TRBV12-4 to TRBJ2-7; 8 positions match TRBD1. With 6 bases clipped from V and 5 bases from J, the junction kept 6 bases outside the gene matches. CDR3 size: 13 residues. For the CDR3, the DNA is TGTGCCAGCAGCCAAAGGACAGGGAACGAGCAGTACTTC. Residues: CASSQRTGNEQYF.

The chain couples TRBV28 to TRBJ1-2, with 8 positions matching TRBD1. V shed 2 bases and J 10 bases; nucleotides not matched to a gene: 9. CDR3 length equals 14 residues. CDR1 is MDHEN and CDR2 is SYDVKM in the germline V gene. This CDR3 is CASSLPIGQGHYTF. CDR3 DNA sequence: TGTGCCAGCAGTTTACCGATCGGACAGGGCCACTACACCTTC.

This clone was seen only a few times. The V call is TRBV7-9, the J call TRBJ1-1, with 7 positions matching TRBD1. Germline V gene sequence: CDR1 SEHNR, CDR2 FQNEAQ (reference sequence). The CDR3 consists of 13 residues. With 4 bases clipped from V and 3 bases from J, the junction kept 2 bases outside the gene matches. The CDR3 spells CASSSQGDTEAFF. Written as DNA, the CDR3 is TGTGCCAGCAGCTCGCAGGGGGACACTGAAGCTTTCTTT.

The chain recombines TRBV18 with TRBJ1-1; maybe TRBD1 (5 bases). Deletions cut 6 bases from V and 0 bases from J, with 14 bases between. The germline V gene encodes CDR1 KGHSH and CDR2 LQKENI. This CDR3 has 15 residues. In DNA, the CDR3 is TGTGCCAGCTCCGGAACAGGAGGGTTGAACACTGAAGCTTTCTTT. Protein: CASSGTGGLNTEAFF.

The rearrangement joins TRBV2 to TRBJ1-5; 9 nucleotides line up with TRBD1. Germline V gene data show CDR1 as SNHLY and CDR2 as FYNNEI. The length of the CDR3 is 13 residues. The junction had 0 bases not matched to a gene; V was cut back by 4 bases and J by 5 bases. Here the CDR3 reads CASSGDRDQPQHF. The CDR3 coding sequence is TGTGCCAGCAGTGGGGACAGGGATCAGCCCCAGCATTTT.

The chain couples TRBV29-1 to TRBJ2-5, with D possibly being TRBD2 (6 bases). Trimming shortened V by 1 base and J by 3 bases, and 15 bases separated the two germline ends. Germline CDR1 SQVTM, CDR2 ANQGSEA. CDR3 length: 15 residues. The CDR3 loop is CSVEVSGRGKETQYF. The CDR3 nucleotides are TGCAGCGTTGAAGTATCGGGGCGGGGCAAAGAGACCCAGTACTTC.

CDR3 coding DNA: TGTGCCAGCTCACCACCGGGACAGTCCTACGAGCAGTACGTC. It is translated as CASSPPGQSYEQYV. The rearrangement uses TRBV18 and TRBJ2-7; 7 nucleotides agree with TRBD1. V dropped 0 bases and J dropped 1; count of bases not matched to a gene: 0. CDR1 and CDR2 (germline): KGHSH, LQKENI. CDR3 size: 14 residues.

Only a few counts were recorded for this clone. This chain joins TRBV6-6 and TRBJ2-3; possibly TRBD2 for D (6 bases). The germline V gene encodes CDR1 MNHNY and CDR2 SVGAGI (reference sequence). Trimming took 7 bases from V and 2 from J, leaving 19 bases between them. The CDR3 extends over 16 amino acids. The CDR3 bases are TGTGCCAGCACCCACATAGGACGCGGGACCACAGATACGCAGTATTTT. Its protein is CASTHIGRGTTDTQYF.

The chain carries TRBV5-3 and TRBJ1-5; no clear D gene. TRBV5-3 is identified as an open reading frame with a role that is uncertain. Between the trimmed V and J ends, which lost 5 bases and 3 bases, there was a span of 12 bases. The CDR3 spans 14 residues. CDR3 residues: CARSSLLHNQPQHF. CDR3 bases: TGTGCCAGAAGTAGTCTGCTTCACAATCAGCCCCAGCATTTT.

The chain recombines TRBV6-5 with TRBJ2-3, with 8 nucleotides matching TRBD2. The CDR3 totals 16 residues. Germline V gene sequence: CDR1 MNHEY, CDR2 SVGAGI. V shed 5 bases, J shed 1 base, and the junction held 8 bases outside the gene matches. The chain's CDR3 is CASSHYRRGGTDTQYF. For the CDR3, the DNA is TGTGCCAGCAGTCACTATAGGCGGGGGGGCACAGATACGCAGTATTTT.

The table lists this clone with a count of one. The chain has TRBV29-1 and TRBJ2-5, with 12 positions matching TRBD1. In germline, CDR1 is SQVTM, CDR2 ANQGSEA. V shed 6 bases and J 5 bases; nucleotides not matched to a gene: 4. CDR3 length equals 13 residues. CDR3 residues: CSVGTGGMETQYF. In DNA form, the CDR3 reads TGCAGCGTCGGGACAGGGGGCATGGAGACCCAGTACTTC.

V and J are TRBV3-1 (or the pseudogene TRBV3-2) and TRBJ1-6; D not certain. CDR1 is LGHDT and CDR2 is YNNKEL in the germline V gene (reference sequence). V lost 0 bases, J lost 7 bases, and 4 bases lay in between. The CDR3 spans 13 residues. The chain's CDR3 is CASSQDENSPLHF. The CDR3 bases are TGTGCCAGCAGCCAAGATGAGAATTCACCCCTCCACTTT.

A few counts support this clone. V and J are TRBV18 and TRBJ1-5, with D unclear. V lost 6 bases and J lost 2, with 14 bases in between. The CDR3 is made up of 15 amino acids. Per the germline V gene, CDR1 is KGHSH and CDR2 is LQKENI. The CDR3 DNA follows: TGTGCCAGCTCGCCTAACAGTGGTGGCAATCAGCCCCAGCATTTT. Protein product: CASSPNSGGNQPQHF.

This clone has at least ten counts. The gene calls are TRBV6-6 and TRBJ2-7, with a weak D call TRBD1 (5 bases). Trimming shortened V by 3 bases and J by 7 bases, and 13 bases separated the two germline ends. Germline loops: CDR1 MNHNY, CDR2 SVGAGI (reference sequence). This CDR3 is 13 amino acids long. As DNA, the CDR3 is TGTGCCAGCAGTTATCAGGGAATAGGAGAGCAGTACTTC. Translation: CASSYQGIGEQYF.

The chain joins TRBV19 to TRBJ2-5; tentatively, D is TRBD2 (6 bases). Deletions cut 6 bases from V and 2 bases from J, with 16 bases between. Germline CDR1 reads LNHDA; CDR2 reads SQIVND (reference sequence). CDR3 size: 15 residues. In DNA form, the CDR3 reads TGTGCCAGTAGCCCCGGGACTGCCTTGCAAGAGACCCAGTACTTC. Its translation is CASSPGTALQETQYF.

The rearrangement links TRBV6-5 to TRBJ2-1; 7 bases fit TRBD1. V shed 6 bases, J shed 7 bases, and the junction held 3 bases outside the gene matches. This CDR3 contains 12 residues. The germline gives CDR1 MNHEY, CDR2 SVGAGI. The CDR3 loop reads CASSTGENEQFF. The DNA of the CDR3 is TGTGCCAGCAGCACAGGGGAGAATGAGCAGTTCTTC.

The chain couples TRBV5-1 to TRBJ1-4, with 9 positions matching TRBD1. Germline CDR1 reads SGHRS; CDR2 reads YFSETQ. The junction had 7 bases not matched to a gene; V was cut back by 3 bases and J by 1 base. The CDR3 contains 17 residues. The CDR3 DNA follows: TGCGCCAGCAGCTACGTACAGGGGGCAGTAACTAATGAAAAACTGTTTTTT. Amino acids: CASSYVQGAVTNEKLFF.

V usage is TRBV11-2 and J usage is TRBJ2-1; TRBD2 might be the D (6 bases). Germline V CDR1 and CDR2: SGHAT, FQNNGV. The germline V and J ends were trimmed by 3 bases and 4 bases, with 16 bases remaining between them. The CDR3 totals 16 residues. The CDR3 here is CASSLTPLAVYNEQFF. CDR3 bases: TGTGCCAGCAGCTTGACCCCACTAGCCGTTTACAATGAGCAGTTCTTC.

The chain links TRBV18 to TRBJ1-2, with D tentatively TRBD1 (5 bases). Germline V gene lookup returns CDR1 KGHSH and CDR2 LQKENI. Trimming stripped 2 bases from V and 7 bases from J, with 20 bases between. The CDR3 extends over 16 amino acids. CDR3 sequence reads: CASSPATAEFLGGYTF. The CDR3 bases are TGTGCCAGCTCACCAGCGACAGCTGAGTTTCTGGGTGGCTACACCTTC.

The chain couples TRBV6-4 to TRBJ1-6; 7 nucleotides agree with TRBD1. CDR1 and CDR2 from the germline V gene are MRHNA and SNTAGT. V lost 3 bases, J lost 5 bases, and 4 bases stayed unmatched. The CDR3 loop spans 15 amino acids. CDR3 bases: TGTGCCAGCAGTGAGACCGGGACAGATAATTCACCCCTCCACTTT. It specifies CASSETGTDNSPLHF.

The chain links TRBV28 to TRBJ1-2; tentative D call: TRBD1 (5 bases). Germline V CDR1 and CDR2: MDHEN, SYDVKM. Trimming pared 6 bases from V and 0 bases from J, leaving 14 bases between. The CDR3 is 15 residues long. CDR3 sequence: CASSRTGPTNYGYTF. The CDR3 DNA reads as TGTGCCAGCAGCCGAACAGGACCAACTAACTATGGCTACACCTTC.

This rearrangement joins TRBV15 to TRBJ1-6; D unclear. This CDR3 has 14 amino acids. The V gene lost 1 base and the J gene lost 8 bases, with 9 bases spanning the gap. CDR1 is LNHNV and CDR2 is YYDKDF in the germline V gene (reference sequence). For the CDR3, the DNA is TGTGCCACCAGCAGAGCGCAGGCCGATTCACCCCTCCACTTT. It specifies CATSRAQADSPLHF.

The V call is TRBV25-1, the J call TRBJ2-7, with 10 bases lining up with TRBD1. This CDR3 has 14 residues. Per germline, CDR1 MGHDK and CDR2 SYGVNS. V lost 5 bases to trimming and J lost 0 bases; unmatched junction nucleotides: 1. CDR3 protein: CASSRTGGSYEQYF. Written as DNA, the CDR3 is TGTGCCAGCAGTCGGACAGGGGGCTCCTACGAGCAGTACTTC.